These 27 T cell receptor beta chains originate from one sample sequenced in a study of identical twins. TCRdb analysed the 5' RACE reads with MiXCR anew, one entry per CDR3 protein. The sample contains about 240,000 distinct CDR3 sequences, more than 9% of which appear only once. Material for sequencing was memory T cells sorted from blood. The receptors were sampled from a man aged 50 or older in good health.

The rearrangement uses TRBV20-1 and TRBJ2-3, with 7 bases that match TRBD2. V gave up 0 bases and J gave up 6 bases; unmatched junction bases: 9. Germline V lookup: CDR1 DFQATT, CDR2 SNEGSKA (reference sequence). The CDR3 loop spans 15 amino acids. CDR3 sequence: CSARDLAGVADTQYF. The CDR3 DNA is TGCAGTGCTAGAGATTTGGCGGGAGTGGCCGATACGCAGTATTTT.

This clonotype was picked up many times. The chain is built from TRBV7-9 and TRBJ1-2, with D unclear. V was pared by 9 bases and J by 4 bases, with 9 bases between. This CDR3 region has 11 residues. CDR1 is SEHNR, CDR2 FQNEAQ, per germline (reference sequence). The CDR3 spells CASAGSYGYTF. CDR3 nucleotides: TGTGCCAGTGCCGGGTCCTATGGCTACACCTTC.

In this sample, this clonotype turned up a few times. The chain joins TRBV28 to TRBJ2-7; tentative D call: TRBD2 (5 bases). The germline V gene encodes CDR1 MDHEN and CDR2 SYDVKM. CDR3 length: 11 amino acids. V was trimmed by 7 bases and J by 11 bases, leaving 15 bases between them. The CDR3 DNA is TGTGCCAGCATCTCGCGAGGGAATAAGTACTTC. It translates to CASISRGNKYF.

This chain joins TRBV30 and TRBJ2-7; D may be TRBD2 (6 bases). The length of the CDR3 is 15 residues. The V and J ends lost 5 bases and 5 bases respectively, with 22 bases between them. Germline V gene lookup returns CDR1 GTSNPN and CDR2 SVGIG (reference sequence). The DNA of the CDR3 is TGTGCCTGGGGGTCCCCCGGCGGGGCATACAACGAGCAGTACTTC. As protein: CAWGSPGGAYNEQYF.

This chain joins TRBV29-1 and TRBJ2-1; D may be TRBD1 or TRBD2 (5 bases each). V lost 6 bases and J lost 2, with 14 bases in between. CDR1 is SQVTM and CDR2 is ANQGSEA in the germline V gene. The CDR3 consists of 14 residues. The CDR3 coding sequence is TGCAGCGTGGGGCGTGCAGCGGCCTACAATGAGCAGTTCTTC. Its protein product is CSVGRAAAYNEQFF.

The chain carries TRBV6-2 or TRBV6-3 and TRBJ2-1, with TRBD2 matching 10 bases. The J segment lost 10 bases and the V segment lost 6 bases, leaving 12 bases of the junction unmatched. The CDR3 consists of 15 residues. CDR1 is MNHEY and CDR2 is SVGEGT in the germline V gene. The CDR3 DNA sequence: TGTGCCAGCAGGAGAGGGAGGACTAGCGGCTGGGAGCAGTTCTTC. Translation gives CASRRGRTSGWEQFF.

The chain uses TRBV7-6 and TRBJ2-3; 7 bases map to TRBD2. Germline assignment: CDR1 SGHVS and CDR2 FNYEAQ. The CDR3 runs to 16 residues. The J segment lost 4 bases and the V segment lost 1 base, leaving 8 bases of the junction unmatched. CDR3 loop: CASSLGGGSTADTQYF. Written as DNA, the CDR3 is TGTGCCAGCAGCTTAGGGGGCGGGAGTACGGCAGATACGCAGTATTTT.

This clonotype was recorded a few times. The J gene is TRBJ2-5, the V gene TRBV7-2, with 9 bases fitting TRBD2. The germline V gene encodes CDR1 SGHTA and CDR2 FQGNSA. There are 17 residues in the CDR3. J gave up 5 bases and V 5 bases, and 15 bases lay outside the gene matches. CDR3 in amino acids: CASSDRGGGAFGETQYF. Here the CDR3 DNA reads TGTGCCAGCAGCGACCGAGGCGGGGGGGCGTTTGGGGAGACCCAGTACTTC.

This clonotype was recorded a few times. The chain combines TRBV29-1 with TRBJ2-7; no clear D. This CDR3 comprises 14 residues. V lost 6 bases and J lost 2, with 17 bases in between. CDR1 is SQVTM, CDR2 ANQGSEA, per germline. The CDR3 nucleotides are TGCAGCGTGTCCGACTGGGCCGGCGCCTACGAGCAGTACTTC. This encodes CSVSDWAGAYEQYF.

This clonotype was seen at least ten times. The chain links TRBV10-3 to TRBJ2-2, with 8 bases fitting TRBD2. Trimming cost V 6 bases and J 3 bases; bases outside gene matches: 15. Germline loops: CDR1 ENHRY, CDR2 SYGVKD. This CDR3 has 18 residues. CDR3 residues: CAIRTVDGRAWDTGELFF. The CDR3 DNA sequence: TGTGCCATCAGGACCGTCGACGGGAGGGCCTGGGACACCGGGGAGCTGTTTTTT.

This clonotype was observed at least ten times. The chain is built from TRBV7-2 and TRBJ2-7; D remains ambiguous. The CDR3 runs to 12 residues. Germline CDR1 and CDR2: SGHTA and FQGNSA. V lost 1 base to trimming and J lost 4 bases, with 5 bases between them. Written as DNA, the CDR3 is TGTGCCAGCAGCTTAGTTCTGTACGAGCAGTACTTC. Protein product: CASSLVLYEQYF. The entire variable domain, with the rest obtained from reference TRBV7-2 and TRBJ2-7, is as follows: GAGVSQSPSNKVTEKGKDVELRCDPISGHTALYWYRQSLGQGLEFLIYFQGNSAPDKSGLPSDRFSAERTGGSVSTLTIQRTQQEDSAVYLCASSLVLYEQYFGPGTRLTVT.

This clonotype was counted at least ten times. J is TRBJ2-5 and V is TRBV5-5; the match to TRBD2 covers 8 bases. Germline values: CDR1 SGHKS, CDR2 YYEKEE (reference sequence). The CDR3 covers 16 residues. V was clipped by 1 base and J by 4 bases; unmatched bases: 9. In DNA, the CDR3 is TGTGCCAGCAGCTTGCTACTAAGCGGGGGACGAGAGACCCAGTACTTC. Protein: CASSLLLSGGRETQYF.

Only a few counts were recorded for this clonotype. The rearrangement joins TRBV4-3 to TRBJ2-3; 7 nucleotides match TRBD2. Germline V lookup: CDR1 LGHNA, CDR2 YSLEER. The CDR3 has 19 amino acids. J lost 0 bases, V lost 1 base, and 13 bases had no gene match. As DNA, the CDR3 is TGCGCCAGCAGCCAAGCCCACCTAGCGGCATCACCTAGCACAGATACGCAGTATTTT. Amino acid sequence: CASSQAHLAASPSTDTQYF.

In the case of this clonotype: A much bigger clone sits one base away, suggesting this may be a read error. The chain combines TRBV20-1 with TRBJ2-5; D is ambiguous. CDR3 size: 11 residues. Trimming took off 3 bases at V and 9 bases at J, with 11 bases between the two ends. Germline lookup yields CDR1 DFQATT and CDR2 SNEGSKA (reference sequence). This chain's CDR3 is CSASEGPAQYF. CDR3 nucleotide sequence: TGCAGTGCTAGTGAAGGGCCGGCCCAGTACTTC.

A few counts support this clonotype. The CDR3 DNA sequence: TGTGCCATCAGTGTCGGCCCGGGGGACTATGGCTACACCTTC. Translated: CAISVGPGDYGYTF. The gene calls are TRBV10-3 and TRBJ1-2; maybe TRBD1 (5 bases). There are 14 residues in the CDR3. Germline V lookup: CDR1 ENHRY, CDR2 SYGVKD. The V end was cut by 4 bases, the J end by 3 bases, with 12 bases between.

This clonotype was found many times. CDR3 protein: CSARAGGDTHNSPLHF. In DNA form, the CDR3 reads TGCAGTGCTAGAGCAGGGGGCGATACCCATAATTCACCCCTCCACTTT. V and J are TRBV20-1 and TRBJ1-6, with 8 bases identical to TRBD1. The CDR3 has 16 amino acids. Germline V lookup: CDR1 DFQATT, CDR2 SNEGSKA (reference sequence). The V and J ends lost 1 base and 5 bases, in that order; junction bases with no gene match: 7.

This clonotype was seen more than once but under ten times. This may be a read error: a much more frequent sequence differs by one nucleotide. The chain joins TRBV18 to TRBJ2-7; D call uncertain. The J call may be incorrect, as the DNA end agrees better with TRBJ2-1. The length of the CDR3 is 12 residues. CDR1 is KGHSH, CDR2 LQKENI, per germline. CDR3 amino acids: CASSPGPVEQFF. Written as DNA, the CDR3 is TGTGCCAGCTCACCAGGGCCGGTCGAGCAGTTCTTC.

This clonotype was counted only a few times. V gene TRBV30 combines with J gene TRBJ2-1; 10 bases line up with TRBD2. The CDR3 contains 15 residues. Germline CDR1 GTSNPN, CDR2 SVGIG (reference sequence). Germline trimming cut 0 bases from V and 4 bases from J; bases unmatched to any gene: 3. As DNA, the CDR3 is TGTGCCTGGAGTGTAAAAGCGGGAGGGTACAATGAGCAGTTCTTC. It yields the protein CAWSVKAGGYNEQFF.

The chain combines TRBV10-3 with TRBJ1-1; D is perhaps TRBD1 (5 bases). The CDR3 length is 15 residues. V was cut by 4 bases and J by 3 bases, with 15 bases left in between. Germline CDR1 reads ENHRY; CDR2 reads SYGVKD. DNA of the CDR3: TGTGCCATCAGTGGTTCACCTAAAGGGGACACTGAAGCTTTCTTT. It encodes CAISGSPKGDTEAFF.

This chain joins TRBV4-2 and TRBJ1-4; 8 nucleotides match TRBD1. Germline lookup yields CDR1 LGHNA and CDR2 YNFKEQ. The J segment lost 3 bases and the V segment lost 1 base, leaving 4 bases of the junction unmatched. CDR3 length equals 16 residues. The CDR3 sequence: CASSQGRQGSNEKLFF. The DNA of the CDR3 is TGTGCCAGCAGCCAAGGTCGACAGGGGTCTAATGAAAAACTGTTTTTT.

This chain uses TRBV21-1 with TRBJ2-5; the table's D call, TRBD1, was not checked against the DNA. TRBV21-1 is described as a pseudogene. This CDR3 has 13 amino acids. CDR3 DNA: TGTGCCAGCAGTGGGACAGGGGAGGTGACCCAGTACTTC. Translation: CASSGTGEVTQYF.

This sequence joins TRBV29-1 and TRBJ2-3, with D possibly matching TRBD1 (6 bases). Germline CDR1 reads SQVTM; CDR2 reads ANQGSEA. Trimming removed 6 bases at V and 4 bases at J, with 14 bases between. The CDR3 contains 13 residues. The CDR3: CSVTGTRSDTQYF. CDR3 DNA: TGCAGCGTAACCGGGACACGGTCAGATACGCAGTATTTT.

This clonotype was counted at least ten times. The chain links TRBV29-1 to TRBJ2-4, with D perhaps matching TRBD2 (5 bases). The CDR3 is 12 amino acids. Trimming shortened V by 6 bases and J by 9 bases, and 15 bases separated the two germline ends. From germline, CDR1 is SQVTM and CDR2 ANQGSEA. CDR3 DNA: TGCAGCGTCCTCGCGGTTGAGGGCATTCAGTACTTC. Amino acid sequence: CSVLAVEGIQYF.

This clonotype was picked up many times. The genes are TRBV5-6 and TRBJ2-7; D tentatively reads TRBD1 or TRBD2 (5 bases each). The CDR3 is 16 amino acids. In germline, CDR1 is SGHDT, CDR2 YYEEEE. Trimming took 3 bases from V and 0 from J, leaving 16 bases between them. This chain's CDR3 is CASSYTQGVFSYEQYF. The CDR3 DNA reads TGTGCCAGCAGCTATACGCAGGGAGTGTTCTCCTACGAGCAGTACTTC.

This clonotype was detected many times. The V gene is TRBV4-1, the J gene TRBJ2-2; D perhaps matches TRBD1 (6 bases). There are 16 residues in the CDR3. The germline V gene has CDR1 MGHRA and CDR2 YSYEKL. V dropped 1 base and J dropped 1 base, with 10 bases sitting between them. The CDR3 DNA sequence: TGCGCCAGCAGCCAAGGCAGGGGAGTGAACACCGGGGAGCTGTTTTTT. Residues: CASSQGRGVNTGELFF.

This clonotype was counted at least ten times. The CDR3 region has the DNA TGTGCCAGCAGTTACTCACTAGCGGGAGCCAATGAGCAGTTCTTC. As protein: CASSYSLAGANEQFF. The rearrangement links TRBV6-2 or TRBV6-3 to TRBJ2-1; 11 bases are a match to TRBD2. In germline, CDR1 is MNHEY, CDR2 SVGEGT. The CDR3 runs 15 residues. Germline trimming cut 0 bases from V and 6 bases from J; bases unmatched to any gene: 1.

At least ten counts were recorded for this clonotype. This chain links TRBV11-1 with TRBJ2-2, with 10 bases that match TRBD2. The V and J ends lost 6 bases and 5 bases, in that order; junction bases with no gene match: 15. The CDR3 is 18 residues long. Germline values: CDR1 SGHAT, CDR2 FQDESV (reference sequence). CDR3 region: CASSRRLAGAVGTGELFF. DNA for the CDR3: TGTGCCAGCAGTCGTCGGCTAGCGGGGGCTGTAGGGACCGGGGAGCTGTTTTTT.